The 15 T cell receptor beta chains in this list originate from one sample, sequenced in a study of blood T cell repertoires in COVID-19. TCRdb's table, derived via immunoSEQ multiplex PCR, lists solely in-frame clones and lacks some. The sample includes roughly 120,000 clones, 75% to 95% of them seen just once. The sample taken for sequencing was peripheral blood. These receptors all stem from a human donor with active COVID-19. The donor label of this sample is uncertain.

J is TRBJ1-2 and V is TRBV12-3 or TRBV12-4; a possible D gene is TRBD1 (6 bases). The ends were cut back, 1 base at V and 8 bases at J, with 11 bases in the middle. This CDR3 contains 13 residues. The CDR3, as DNA: TGTGCCAGCAGTTTAGACAGGGCGCGAGGCTACACCTTC. It codes for CASSLDRARGYTF.

V is TRBV7-6 and J is TRBJ2-7, with D maybe TRBD2 (6 bases). Trimming left V 3 bases short and J 3 bases short, with 9 bases between. The germline V gene encodes CDR1 SGHVS and CDR2 FNYEAQ. This CDR3 contains 13 residues. The DNA of the CDR3 is TGTGCCAGCAGCTTGTTGGGGGGCTACGAGCAGTACTTC. Amino acid sequence: CASSLLGGYEQYF.

This chain joins TRBV27 and TRBJ1-1, with a tentative D call TRBD1 (5 bases). The germline V and J ends were trimmed by 5 bases and 5 bases, with 15 bases remaining between them. The CDR3 is 14 residues long. Germline CDR1 and CDR2: MNHEY and SMNVEV (reference sequence). CDR3 loop: CASSPLGGWTEAFF. CDR3 nucleotides: TGTGCCAGCAGTCCACTGGGGGGTTGGACTGAAGCTTTCTTT.

This chain joins TRBV11-2 and TRBJ1-3, with 9 bases identical to TRBD1. CDR1 is SGHAT, CDR2 FQNNGV, per germline. CDR3 length: 19 residues. V shed 5 bases, J shed 0 bases, and the junction held 14 bases outside the gene matches. The CDR3 DNA sequence: TGTGCCAGCAGCCAGGACGGGGGGGGACAGGGCTTCTCTGGAAACACCATATATTTT. It specifies CASSQDGGGQGFSGNTIYF.

This sequence joins TRBV30 and TRBJ2-1; TRBD1 matches 10 bases. Germline lookup yields CDR1 GTSNPN and CDR2 SVGIG (reference sequence). V was clipped by 5 bases and J by 6 bases; unmatched bases: 7. CDR3 length: 14 amino acids. The CDR3 nucleotides read TGTGCCTGGGGGCCGGGACAGGGGACCAATGAGCAGTTCTTC. Its protein is CAWGPGQGTNEQFF.

The V gene is TRBV4-1, the J gene TRBJ2-4; 10 nucleotides align to TRBD1. Per the germline V gene, CDR1 is MGHRA and CDR2 is YSYEKL. The junction had 1 base not matched to a gene; V was cut back by 1 base and J by 1 base. The CDR3 consists of 16 residues. In DNA, the CDR3 is TGCGCCAGCAGCCAAGGGGGACAGGGGGCCAAAAACATTCAGTACTTC. It translates to CASSQGGQGAKNIQYF.

V is TRBV7-6 and J is TRBJ1-2; TRBD1 agrees at 7 bases. Germline values: CDR1 SGHVS, CDR2 FNYEAQ. Losses at the gene ends were 3 bases for V and 7 bases for J; bases not matched to a gene: 11. This CDR3 contains 15 residues. CDR3 in amino acids: CASSFGPTGPGGYTF. CDR3 nucleotide sequence: TGTGCCAGCAGCTTTGGGCCGACAGGGCCGGGTGGCTACACCTTC.

The gene calls are TRBV4-1 and TRBJ1-1; a possible D gene is TRBD1 (5 bases). The V gene lost 0 bases and the J gene lost 4 bases, with 12 bases spanning the gap. This CDR3 is 15 amino acids long. Germline CDR1 is MGHRA and CDR2 is YSYEKL. The CDR3 sequence: CASSQETGRSTEAFF. DNA of the CDR3: TGCGCCAGCAGCCAAGAAACAGGCCGGAGCACTGAAGCTTTCTTT.

This clone was picked up one time. The chain has TRBV28 and TRBJ2-7, with TRBD2 matching 7 bases. V lost 8 bases, J lost 0 bases, and 10 bases stayed unmatched. The CDR3 is made up of 15 amino acids. Germline CDR1 and CDR2: MDHEN and SYDVKM. This CDR3 is CASVRGSEGSYEQYF. DNA of the CDR3: TGTGCCAGCGTCCGCGGGAGCGAAGGCTCCTACGAGCAGTACTTC.

The chain employs TRBV4-2 and TRBJ1-1; D possibly corresponds to TRBD1 (5 bases). Deletions cut 0 bases from V and 4 bases from J, with 9 bases between. CDR1 LGHNA and CDR2 YNFKEQ come from the germline V gene. The CDR3 length is 14 residues. The CDR3 nucleotides read TGTGCCAGCAGCCAAGATGGGGCGTCCACTGAAGCTTTCTTT. This sequence encodes CASSQDGASTEAFF.

The V call is TRBV5-1, the J call TRBJ1-1, with 7 bases matching TRBD1. Losses at the gene ends were 4 bases for V and 6 bases for J; bases not matched to a gene: 3. This CDR3 has 12 residues. Germline V gene data show CDR1 as SGHRS and CDR2 as YFSETQ. CDR3 nucleotide sequence: TGCGCCAGCAGCGGGACAGAATCTGAAGCTTTCTTT. The encoded protein is CASSGTESEAFF. Drawing the rest from reference TRBV5-1 and TRBJ1-1, the complete variable domain is KAGVTQTPRYLIKTRGQQVTLSCSPISGHRSVSWYQQTPGQGLQFLFEYFSETQRNKGNFPGRFSGRQFSNSRSEMNVSTLELGDSALYLCASSGTESEAFFGQGTRLTVV.

The genes are TRBV9 and TRBJ2-3, with 9 bases lining up with TRBD2. The germline CDR1 and CDR2 sequences are SGDLS and YYNGEE. With 4 bases clipped from V and 6 bases from J, the junction kept 12 bases outside the gene matches. This CDR3 region has 16 residues. The CDR3 DNA is TGTGCCAGCAGCCCGCGGGGGGGTCCCTCGGGTGATACGCAGTATTTT. Protein sequence: CASSPRGGPSGDTQYF.

The chain uses TRBV5-1 and TRBJ2-1, with 10 bases that match TRBD1. The CDR3 covers 16 residues. The trim removed 3 bases at V and 9 bases at J, leaving 12 bases unmatched. Germline CDR1 SGHRS, CDR2 YFSETQ. CDR3 residues: CASSSISWDRGGEQFF. The CDR3 nucleotides are TGCGCCAGCAGCTCTATCAGCTGGGACAGGGGTGGTGAGCAGTTCTTC.

The V and J genes are TRBV18 and TRBJ1-4, with unresolved D. The ends were cut back, 0 bases at V and 5 bases at J, with 10 bases in the middle. The germline V gene encodes CDR1 KGHSH and CDR2 LQKENI. The CDR3 contains 15 residues. The CDR3 DNA follows: TGTGCCAGCTCACCACCAGCGGGCCGGAATGAAAAACTGTTTTTT. Its protein product is CASSPPAGRNEKLFF.

The rearrangement uses TRBV28 and TRBJ2-7, with TRBD1 identical over 7 bases. The CDR3 loop spans 17 amino acids. Germline assignment: CDR1 MDHEN and CDR2 SYDVKM. Trimming removed 2 bases from V and 3 bases from J; junction bases left unmatched: 13. CDR3 in DNA: TGTGCCAGCAGTTTACCCCTACAGGGGTTGGTAGTCTACGAGCAGTACTTC. This sequence encodes CASSLPLQGLVVYEQYF. The full variable domain, with the rest looked up from reference TRBV28 and TRBJ2-7, is DVKVTQSSRYLVKRTGEKVFLECVQDMDHENMFWYRQDPGLGLRLIYFSYDVKMKEKGDIPEGYSVSREKKERFSLILESASTNQTSMYLCASSLPLQGLVVYEQYFGPGTRLTVT.